Described below is a single TCR beta chain sequence and its context. Trimming removed 1 base at V and 1 base at J, with 4 bases between. The germline CDR1 and CDR2 sequences are SQVTM and ANQGSEA. CDR3 length: 13 residues. These data come from a study of CD8+ T cells in alopecia areata. Study-level background: Treated patients were given 5 to 10 mg oral tofacitinib twice daily.

The authors extracted RNA and reverse transcribed it into cDNA as the sequencing template. The method was immunoSEQ multiplex PCR; TCRdb's version includes in-frame clones alone and lacks a portion of them. The table shows 150,000 to 180,000 clones, with around 50% occurring only once. The sequence derives from a human donor with alopecia areata. The sample here was CD8+ T cells sorted from blood, taken at week 0. The chain is built from TRBV29-1 and TRBJ2-2; no definite D call. CDR3 sequence: CSVEGWNTGELFF. In nucleotides, the CDR3 is TGCAGCGTTGAAGGGTGGAACACCGGGGAGCTGTTTTTT.